Each of the 13 T cell receptor beta chains below was sequenced from the same sample in a study of T cell changes during pregnancy in multiple sclerosis. Libraries were prepared by immunoSEQ multiplex PCR; TCRdb keeps only in-frame clonotypes and omits some of them. There are roughly 25,000 clones in the sample; roughly 86% occur only once, and roughly an eighth lies in the top ten. This specimen consisted of CD8+ T cells from peripheral blood mononuclear cells, obtained in the first trimester of pregnancy. These receptors all come from a female donor in good health, enrolled as a control in a pregnancy study.

V usage is TRBV28 and J usage is TRBJ2-1; TRBD2 matches 8 bases. The CDR3 spans 14 residues. The V gene's germline CDR1 is MDHEN and CDR2 SYDVKM. Trimming took 3 bases from V and 4 from J; bases not matched to a gene: 2. CDR3 bases: TGTGCCAGCAGTTTTACTAGCGGATACAATGAGCAGTTCTTC. Residues: CASSFTSGYNEQFF.

The chain joins TRBV4-1 to TRBJ2-3; 8 bases align to TRBD2. The length of the CDR3 is 15 residues. CDR1 and CDR2 from the germline V gene are MGHRA and YSYEKL. With V trimmed by 6 bases and J by 0 bases, 5 bases remained unmatched. The CDR3 loop is CASRRLATSTDTQYF. DNA of the CDR3: TGCGCCAGCAGGCGACTAGCGACTAGCACAGATACGCAGTATTTT.

CDR3 bases: TGCGCCAGCAGCCAAGAATGGCCTGCTGAGCAGTTCTTC. It specifies CASSQEWPAEQFF. The rearrangement joins TRBV4-3 to TRBJ2-1; D is undetermined. The CDR3 runs to 13 residues. The V end was cut by 0 bases, the J end by 9 bases, with 9 bases between. Germline CDR1 is LGHNA and CDR2 is YSLEER.

This clone appeared a single time. This chain links TRBV5-8 with TRBJ2-7; TRBD1 matches 9 bases. Trimming cost V 4 bases and J 1 base; bases outside gene matches: 6. Germline CDR1 reads SGHTS; CDR2 reads YDEGEE. This CDR3 is built from 15 residues. CDR3 sequence: CASSLQGARSYEQYF. CDR3 DNA: TGTGCCAGCAGCCTACAGGGGGCGCGTTCCTACGAGCAGTACTTC.

The V and J genes are TRBV2 and TRBJ1-5; no reliable D call. V was trimmed by 2 bases and J by 7 bases, leaving 12 bases between them. CDR1 is SNHLY, CDR2 FYNNEI, per germline. The CDR3 is 14 residues long. CDR3 nucleotide sequence: TGTGCCAGCAGTGAAATGGAAATGCGGCAGCCCCAGCATTTT. Translated: CASSEMEMRQPQHF.

The rearrangement links TRBV29-1 to TRBJ2-7; D might be TRBD1 (6 bases). The CDR3 contains 13 residues. Per germline, CDR1 SQVTM and CDR2 ANQGSEA. CDR3 amino acids: CSVGQTSSYEQYF. The CDR3 region has the DNA TGCAGTGTCGGACAGACCAGCTCCTACGAGCAGTACTTC.

The sample holds one count of this clone. The J gene is TRBJ2-7, the V gene TRBV27; tentatively, D is TRBD2 (5 bases). With 3 bases removed from V and 6 bases from J, the gap between germline ends came to 9 bases. Germline loops: CDR1 MNHEY, CDR2 SMNVEV (reference sequence). CDR3 length: 12 amino acids. DNA of the CDR3: TGTGCCAGCAGTTTCCCCGGACTCGAGCAGTACTTC. Translation: CASSFPGLEQYF.

V is TRBV28 and J is TRBJ2-1; a weak D match, TRBD2 (5 bases). Looked up from germline, CDR1 is MDHEN and CDR2 is SYDVKM. V lost 7 bases and J lost 0, with 10 bases in between. CDR3 length: 14 residues. This chain's CDR3 is CASNAGSSYNEQFF. In nucleotides, the CDR3 is TGTGCCAGCAACGCGGGTAGCTCCTACAATGAGCAGTTCTTC.

The V and J genes are TRBV4-1 and TRBJ2-2; TRBD1 matches at 7 bases. This CDR3 comprises 15 residues. CDR1 is MGHRA, CDR2 YSYEKL, per germline. V was clipped by 4 bases and J by 4 bases; unmatched bases: 6. The CDR3 sequence: CASSPRQGITGELFF. The CDR3 coding sequence is TGCGCCAGCAGCCCCCGACAGGGAATCACCGGGGAGCTGTTTTTT.

The gene calls are TRBV6-5 and TRBJ2-5, with 11 bases identical to TRBD1. V lost 4 bases and J lost 1; bases outside the gene matches: 2. The V gene's germline CDR1 is MNHEY and CDR2 SVGAGI. CDR3 length equals 15 residues. The CDR3 spells CASSSGTGGQETQYF. The CDR3 DNA is TGTGCCAGCAGTTCGGGGACAGGGGGCCAAGAGACCCAGTACTTC.

This rearrangement joins TRBV7-7 to TRBJ2-5; 16 bases match TRBD2. V lost 3 bases and J lost 2; bases outside the gene matches: 15. This CDR3 spans 21 amino acids. Germline CDR1 is SSHAT and CDR2 is FNYEAQ (reference sequence). The CDR3 here is CASSLGVPRGLAGGLQETQYF. DNA for the CDR3: TGTGCCAGCAGCTTGGGAGTACCAAGGGGACTAGCGGGGGGGCTACAAGAGACCCAGTACTTC.

The count of this clone is one. The chain links TRBV7-8 to TRBJ2-7; 7 nucleotides line up with TRBD1. Unmatched junction bases numbered 6, after V lost 3 bases and J lost 4 bases. CDR1 is SGHVS, CDR2 FQNEAQ, per germline. This CDR3 has 14 amino acids. The CDR3 reads CASSLRQGLYEQYF. Here the CDR3 DNA reads TGTGCCAGCAGCTTGCGACAGGGTCTTTACGAGCAGTACTTC.

This chain joins TRBV5-8 and TRBJ2-7; no clear D gene. The CDR3 is 15 amino acids. Trimming removed 0 bases at V and 0 bases at J, with 10 bases between. Germline V gives CDR1 SGHTS, CDR2 YDEGEE. The CDR3 sequence is CASSLVLSLSYEQYF. CDR3 nucleotide sequence: TGTGCCAGCAGCTTGGTACTCTCCCTCTCCTACGAGCAGTACTTC.